This T cell receptor (beta chain) was observed in a study of T cell clones after liver transplantation. Sequencing used immunoSEQ multiplex PCR; TCRdb keeps in-frame clones, though not all of them. The sample contains 25,000 to 35,000 clones, around 94% of which appear only once. This CDR3 has 13 residues. V lost 4 bases and J lost 7, with 13 bases in between. Germline V lookup: CDR1 ENHRY, CDR2 SYGVKD. V usage is TRBV10-3 and J usage is TRBJ1-2; D is unresolved. The sequence derives from a human patient who received a liver transplant. Some of the T cells may derive from the graft donor. The sample here was CD8+ T cells from blood, taken 12 months after liver transplant. The CDR3 here is CAISVGPEAGYTF. In nucleotides, the CDR3 is TGTGCCATCAGTGTCGGACCTGAGGCTGGCTACACCTTC.